One T cell receptor beta chain is described in this entry. The antigen is unknown. The table came from immunoSEQ multiplex PCR; TCRdb's copy has only in-frame clones and leaves some out. The table has approximately 10,000 clones, about three quarters seen once; the top ten hold over 45%. The sample belongs to a study of T cell clonotyping in hematopoietic cell transplantation. Germline loops: CDR1 GTSNPN, CDR2 SVGIG (reference sequence). CDR3 length equals 12 residues. V lost 5 bases, J lost 8 bases, and 13 bases lay in between. Study-wide points: Recipient TCR diversity dropped after transplant; expanded clonotypes rose from day 30 to 180.

Samples: about 28 days before transplant, then days 30, 100 and 180 after. The source was peripheral blood mononuclear cells, collected 180 days after allogeneic stem cell transplant. The sequence was collected from a female patient in her fifties who had an allogeneic stem cell transplant from a related donor, so the T cells may come from the graft donor. Some clones in this sample may be carry-over from other donors' samples. The V and J genes are TRBV30 and TRBJ1-3, with D possibly matching TRBD1 (5 bases). CDR3 residues: CAWGSRGDTIYF. In DNA, the CDR3 is TGTGCCTGGGGTTCGAGAGGGGACACCATATATTTT.